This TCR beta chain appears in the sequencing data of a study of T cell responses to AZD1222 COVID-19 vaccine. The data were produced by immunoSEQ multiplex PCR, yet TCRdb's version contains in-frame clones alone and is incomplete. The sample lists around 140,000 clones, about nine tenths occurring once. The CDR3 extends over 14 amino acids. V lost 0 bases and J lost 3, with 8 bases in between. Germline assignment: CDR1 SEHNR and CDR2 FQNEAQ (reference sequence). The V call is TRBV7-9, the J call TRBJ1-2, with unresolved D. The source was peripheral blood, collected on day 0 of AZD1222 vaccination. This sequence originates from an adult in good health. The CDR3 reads CASSLAGPDYGYTF. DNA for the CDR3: TGTGCCAGCAGCTTAGCGGGCCCCGACTATGGCTACACCTTC.